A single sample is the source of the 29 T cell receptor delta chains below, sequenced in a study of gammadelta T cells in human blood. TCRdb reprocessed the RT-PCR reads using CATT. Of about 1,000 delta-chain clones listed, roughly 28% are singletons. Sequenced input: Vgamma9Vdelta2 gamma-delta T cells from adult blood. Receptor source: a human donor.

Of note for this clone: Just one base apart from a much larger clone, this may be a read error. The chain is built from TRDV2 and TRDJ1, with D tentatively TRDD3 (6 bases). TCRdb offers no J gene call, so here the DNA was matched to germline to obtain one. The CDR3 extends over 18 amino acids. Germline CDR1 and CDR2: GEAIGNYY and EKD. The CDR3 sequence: CACDTLAGTGLDTDKLIF. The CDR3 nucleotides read TGTGCCTGTGACACCTTGGCGGGGACTGGGCTGGACACTGATAAACTCATCTTT.

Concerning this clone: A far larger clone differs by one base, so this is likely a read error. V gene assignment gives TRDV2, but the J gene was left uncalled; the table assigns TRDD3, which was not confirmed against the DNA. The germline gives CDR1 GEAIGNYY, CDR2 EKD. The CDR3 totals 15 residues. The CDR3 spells CACDAWGPYTDKRIF. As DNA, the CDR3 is TGTGCCTGTGACGCCTGGGGGCCGTACACCGATAAACGCATCTTT.

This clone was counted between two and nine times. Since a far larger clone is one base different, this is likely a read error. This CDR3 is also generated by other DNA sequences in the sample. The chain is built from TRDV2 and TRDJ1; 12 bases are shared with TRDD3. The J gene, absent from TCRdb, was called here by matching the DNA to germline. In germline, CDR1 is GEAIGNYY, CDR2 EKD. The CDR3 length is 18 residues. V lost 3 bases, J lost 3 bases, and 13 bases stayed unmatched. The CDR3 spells CACDSIRLGDTTPDKLIF. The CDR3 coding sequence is TGTGCCTGTGACTCCATTCGACTGGGGGATACAACCCCCGATAAACTCATCTTT.

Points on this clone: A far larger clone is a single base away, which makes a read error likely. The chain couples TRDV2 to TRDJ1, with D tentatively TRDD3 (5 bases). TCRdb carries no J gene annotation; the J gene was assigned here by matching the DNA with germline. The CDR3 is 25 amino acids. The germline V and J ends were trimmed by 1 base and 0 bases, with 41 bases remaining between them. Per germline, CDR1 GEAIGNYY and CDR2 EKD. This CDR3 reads CACDTVRLSVAGALTPKINTDKLIF. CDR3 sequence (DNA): TGTGCCTGTGACACTGTAAGATTAAGCGTGGCGGGGGCCTTGACCCCGAAGATAAACACCGATAAACTCATCTTT.

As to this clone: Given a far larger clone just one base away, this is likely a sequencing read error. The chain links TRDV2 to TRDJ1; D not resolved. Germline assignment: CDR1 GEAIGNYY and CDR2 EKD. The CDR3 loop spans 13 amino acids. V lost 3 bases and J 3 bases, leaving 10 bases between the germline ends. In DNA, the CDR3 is TGTGCCTGTGACGCAGTGAGAGCCGATAAACTCATCTTT. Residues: CACDAVRADKLIF.

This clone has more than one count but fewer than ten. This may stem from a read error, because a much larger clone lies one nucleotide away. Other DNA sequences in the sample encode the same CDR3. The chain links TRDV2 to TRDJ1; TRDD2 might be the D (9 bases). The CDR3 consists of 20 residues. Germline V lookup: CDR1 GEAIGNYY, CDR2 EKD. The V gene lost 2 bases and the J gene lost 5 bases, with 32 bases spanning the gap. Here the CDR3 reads CACDILPTLTGGSPPDKLIF. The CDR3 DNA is TGTGCCTGTGACATCCTTCCTACTCTTACTGGGGGGTCACCCCCGGATAAACTCATCTTT.

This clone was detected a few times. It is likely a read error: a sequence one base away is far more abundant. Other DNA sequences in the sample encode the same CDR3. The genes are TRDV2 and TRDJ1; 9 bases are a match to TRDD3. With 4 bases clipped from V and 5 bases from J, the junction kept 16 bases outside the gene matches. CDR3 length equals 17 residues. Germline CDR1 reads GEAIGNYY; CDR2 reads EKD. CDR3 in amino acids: CACDSIGPSGDTDKLIF. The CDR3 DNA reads TGTGCCTGTGATTCGATAGGTCCCTCGGGGGATACAGATAAACTCATCTTT.

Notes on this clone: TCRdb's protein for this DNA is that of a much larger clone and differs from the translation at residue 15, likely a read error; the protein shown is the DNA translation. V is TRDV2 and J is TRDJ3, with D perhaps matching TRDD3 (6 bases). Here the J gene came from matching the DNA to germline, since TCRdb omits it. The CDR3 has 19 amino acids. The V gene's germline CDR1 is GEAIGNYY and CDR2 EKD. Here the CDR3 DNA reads TGTGCCTGTGACACCGTAGGAGGAGGCCTGGGGTCAGACACCCAACAGATGTTTTTC. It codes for CACDTVGGGLGSDTQQMFF.

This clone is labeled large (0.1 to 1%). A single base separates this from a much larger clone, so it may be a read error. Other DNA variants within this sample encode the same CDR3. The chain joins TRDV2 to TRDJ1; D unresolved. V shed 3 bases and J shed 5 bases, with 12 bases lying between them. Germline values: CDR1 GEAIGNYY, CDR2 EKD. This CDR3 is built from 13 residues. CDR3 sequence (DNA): TGTGCCTGTGACGCAGTGAGAACTGATAAACTCATCTTT. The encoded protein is CACDAVRTDKLIF.

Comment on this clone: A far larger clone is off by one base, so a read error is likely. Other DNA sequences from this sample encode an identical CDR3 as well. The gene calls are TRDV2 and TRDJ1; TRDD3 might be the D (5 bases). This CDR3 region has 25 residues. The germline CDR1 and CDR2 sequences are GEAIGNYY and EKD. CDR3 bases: TGTGCCTGTGACACCGTAAGATTAAGCGTGGCGGGGGCCTTGACCCCGAAGATAAACACTGATAAACTCATCTTT. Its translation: CACDTVRLSVAGALTPKINTDKLIF.

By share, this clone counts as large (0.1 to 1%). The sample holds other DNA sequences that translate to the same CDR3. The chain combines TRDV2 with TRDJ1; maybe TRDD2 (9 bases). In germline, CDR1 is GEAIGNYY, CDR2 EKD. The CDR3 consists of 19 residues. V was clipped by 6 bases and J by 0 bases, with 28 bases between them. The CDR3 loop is CACNSLPTVNGGYTDKLIF. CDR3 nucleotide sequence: TGTGCCTGTAACAGCCTTCCTACGGTCAATGGGGGATACACCGATAAACTCATCTTT.

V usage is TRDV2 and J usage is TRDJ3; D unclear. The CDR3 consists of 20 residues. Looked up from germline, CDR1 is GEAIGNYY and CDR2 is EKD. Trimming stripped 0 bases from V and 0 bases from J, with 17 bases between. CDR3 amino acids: CACDTVPQTPSSWDTRQMFF. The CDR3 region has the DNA TGTGCCTGTGACACCGTCCCTCAAACCCCGAGCTCCTGGGACACCCGACAGATGTTTTTC.

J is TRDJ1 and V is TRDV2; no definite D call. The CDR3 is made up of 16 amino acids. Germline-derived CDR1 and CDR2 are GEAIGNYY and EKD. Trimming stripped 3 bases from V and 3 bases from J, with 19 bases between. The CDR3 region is CACDSLLNRRADKLIF. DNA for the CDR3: TGTGCCTGTGACTCTCTACTGAACCGGCGGGCCGATAAACTCATCTTT.

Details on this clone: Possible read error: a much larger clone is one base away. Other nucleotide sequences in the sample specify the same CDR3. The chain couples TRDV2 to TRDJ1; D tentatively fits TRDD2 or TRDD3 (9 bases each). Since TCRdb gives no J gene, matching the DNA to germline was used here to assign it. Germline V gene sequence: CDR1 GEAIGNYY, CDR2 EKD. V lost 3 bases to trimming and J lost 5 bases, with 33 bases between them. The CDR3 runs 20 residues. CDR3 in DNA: TGTGCCTGTGACGGCCTTCCTACGAGTACTGGGGGAACGTATACTGATAAACTCATCTTT. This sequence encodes CACDGLPTSTGGTYTDKLIF.

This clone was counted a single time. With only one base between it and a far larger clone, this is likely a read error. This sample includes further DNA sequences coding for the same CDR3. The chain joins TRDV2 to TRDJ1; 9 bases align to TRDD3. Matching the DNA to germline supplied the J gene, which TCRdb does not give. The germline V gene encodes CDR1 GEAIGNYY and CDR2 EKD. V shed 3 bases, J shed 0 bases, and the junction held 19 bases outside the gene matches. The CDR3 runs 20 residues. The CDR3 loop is CACDGLPTSTGGTYTDKLIF. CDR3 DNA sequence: TGTGCCTGTGACGGCCTGCCTACGAGTACTGGGGGAACGTACACCGATAAACTCATCTTT.

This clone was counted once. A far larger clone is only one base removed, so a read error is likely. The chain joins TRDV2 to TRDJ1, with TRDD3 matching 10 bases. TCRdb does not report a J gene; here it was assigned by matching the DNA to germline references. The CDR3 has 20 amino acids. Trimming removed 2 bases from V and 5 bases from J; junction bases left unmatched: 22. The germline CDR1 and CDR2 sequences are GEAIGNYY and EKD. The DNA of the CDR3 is TGTGCCTGTGACATCCATCCTACTCTTACTGGGGGATCACCCCCGGATAAACTCATCTTT. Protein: CACDIHPTLTGGSPPDKLIF.

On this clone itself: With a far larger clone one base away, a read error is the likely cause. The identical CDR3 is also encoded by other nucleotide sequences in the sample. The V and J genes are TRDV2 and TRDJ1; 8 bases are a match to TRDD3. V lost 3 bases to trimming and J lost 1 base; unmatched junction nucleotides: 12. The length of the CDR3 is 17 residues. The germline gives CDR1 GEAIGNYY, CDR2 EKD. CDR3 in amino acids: CACDALLGEPVTDKLIF. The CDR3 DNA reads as TGTGCCTGTGACGCCCTCCTGGGGGAACCCGTCACCGATAAACTCATCTTT.

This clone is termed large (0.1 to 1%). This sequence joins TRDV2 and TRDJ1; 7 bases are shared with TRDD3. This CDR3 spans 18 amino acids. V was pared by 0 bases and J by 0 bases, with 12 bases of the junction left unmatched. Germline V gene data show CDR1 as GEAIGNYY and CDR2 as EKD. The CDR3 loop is CACDTVSGGGRYTDKLIF. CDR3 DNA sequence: TGTGCCTGTGACACCGTATCTGGGGGGGGGCGCTACACCGATAAACTCATCTTT.

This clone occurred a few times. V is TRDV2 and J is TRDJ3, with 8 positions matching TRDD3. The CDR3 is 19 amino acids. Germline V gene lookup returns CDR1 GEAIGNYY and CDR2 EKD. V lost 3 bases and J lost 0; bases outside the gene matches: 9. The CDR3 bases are TGTGCCTGTGACGCGGTGGGGGATTCCAGCTCCTGGGACACCCGACAGATGTTTTTC. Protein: CACDAVGDSSSWDTRQMFF.

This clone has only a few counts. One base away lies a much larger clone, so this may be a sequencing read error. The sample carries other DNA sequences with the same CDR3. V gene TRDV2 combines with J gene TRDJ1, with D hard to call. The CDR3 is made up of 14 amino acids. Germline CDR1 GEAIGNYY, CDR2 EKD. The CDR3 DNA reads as TGTGCCTGTGACAGGTTGACGTACACTGATAAACTCATCTTT. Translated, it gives CACDRLTYTDKLIF.

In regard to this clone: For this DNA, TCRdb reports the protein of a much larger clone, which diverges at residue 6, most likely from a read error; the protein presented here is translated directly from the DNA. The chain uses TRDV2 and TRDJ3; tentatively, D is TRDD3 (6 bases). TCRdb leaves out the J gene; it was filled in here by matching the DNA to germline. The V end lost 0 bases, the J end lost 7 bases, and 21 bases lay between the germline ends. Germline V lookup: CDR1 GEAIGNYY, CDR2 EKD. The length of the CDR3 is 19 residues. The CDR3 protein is CACDTIGGGLGSDTRQMFF. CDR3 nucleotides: TGTGCCTGTGACACCATAGGAGGAGGCCTGGGGTCAGACACCCGACAGATGTTTTTC.

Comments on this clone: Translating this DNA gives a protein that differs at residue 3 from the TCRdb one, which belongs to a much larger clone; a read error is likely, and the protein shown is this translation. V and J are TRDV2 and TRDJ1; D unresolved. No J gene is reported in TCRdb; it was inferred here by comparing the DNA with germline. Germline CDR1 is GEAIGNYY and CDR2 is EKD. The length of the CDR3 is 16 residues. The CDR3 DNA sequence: TGTGCCCGTGACACCGTATCCTTAGCGTACACCGATAAACTCATCTTT. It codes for CARDTVSLAYTDKLIF.

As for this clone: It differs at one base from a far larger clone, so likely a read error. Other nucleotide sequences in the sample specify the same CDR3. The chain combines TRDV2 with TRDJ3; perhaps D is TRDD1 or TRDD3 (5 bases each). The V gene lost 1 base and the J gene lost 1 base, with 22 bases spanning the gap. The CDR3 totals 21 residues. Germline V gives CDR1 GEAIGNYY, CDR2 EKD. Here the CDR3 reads CACDTPAGGQILSWDTRQMFF. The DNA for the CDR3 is TGTGCCTGTGACACACCAGCCGGGGGTCAAATATTATCCTGGGACACCCGACAGATGTTTTTC.

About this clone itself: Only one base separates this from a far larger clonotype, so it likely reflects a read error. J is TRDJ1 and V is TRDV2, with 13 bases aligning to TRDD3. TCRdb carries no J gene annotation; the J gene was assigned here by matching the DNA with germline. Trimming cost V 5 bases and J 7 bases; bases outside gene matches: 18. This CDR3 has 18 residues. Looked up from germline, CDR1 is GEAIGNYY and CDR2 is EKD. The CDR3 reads CACVLLLGDTTESGKLIF. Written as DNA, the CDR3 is TGTGCCTGTGTCCTTCTACTGGGGGATACGACGGAGAGTGGTAAACTCATCTTT.

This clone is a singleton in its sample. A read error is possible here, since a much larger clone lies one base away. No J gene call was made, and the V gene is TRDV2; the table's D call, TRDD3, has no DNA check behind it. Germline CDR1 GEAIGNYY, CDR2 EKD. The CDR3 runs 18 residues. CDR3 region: CACDLLGDTAGDTDKRIF. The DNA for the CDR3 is TGTGCCTGTGACCTACTGGGGGATACGGCAGGGGACACCGATAAACGCATCTTT.

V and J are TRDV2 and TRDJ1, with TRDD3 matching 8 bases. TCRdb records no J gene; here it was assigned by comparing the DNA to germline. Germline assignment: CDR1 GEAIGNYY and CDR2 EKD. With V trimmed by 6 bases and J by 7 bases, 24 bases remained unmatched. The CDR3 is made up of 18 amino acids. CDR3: CACHLLLRDTTESGKLIF. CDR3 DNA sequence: TGTGCCTGTCACCTTCTACTGCGGGATACGACGGAGAGTGGTAAACTCATCTTT.

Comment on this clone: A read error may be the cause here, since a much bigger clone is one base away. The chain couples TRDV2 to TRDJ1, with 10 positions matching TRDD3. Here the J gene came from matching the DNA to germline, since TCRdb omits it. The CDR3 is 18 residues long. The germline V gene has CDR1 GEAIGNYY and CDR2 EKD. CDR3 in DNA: TGTGCCTGTGACTCCGTACTGGGGGATCCGATGTACACTGATAAACTCATCTTT. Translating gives CACDSVLGDPMYTDKLIF.

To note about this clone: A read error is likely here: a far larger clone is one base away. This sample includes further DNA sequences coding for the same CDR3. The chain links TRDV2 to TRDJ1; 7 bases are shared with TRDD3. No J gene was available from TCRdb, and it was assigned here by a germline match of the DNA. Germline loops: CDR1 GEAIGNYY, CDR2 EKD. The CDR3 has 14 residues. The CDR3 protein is CACEPWGYTDKLIF. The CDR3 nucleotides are TGTGCCTGTGAACCCTGGGGGTACACAGATAAACTCATCTTT.

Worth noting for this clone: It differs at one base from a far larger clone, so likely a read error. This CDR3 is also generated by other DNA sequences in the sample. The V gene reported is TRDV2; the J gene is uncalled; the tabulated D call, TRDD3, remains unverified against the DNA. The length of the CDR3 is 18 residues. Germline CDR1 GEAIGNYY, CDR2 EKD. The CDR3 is CACDSIRLGDTTPDKLIF. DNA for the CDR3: TGTGCCTGTGACTCCATTCGACTGGGGGATACGACCCCCGATAAGCTCATCTTT.